This entry lists 27 T cell receptor beta chains sequenced from one sample in a study of T cell responses to AZD1222 COVID-19 vaccine. Produced via immunoSEQ multiplex PCR; TCRdb's table is partial and in-frame only. The sample has some 150,000 clones, more than 75% seen once; the top ten hold roughly 4.5%. The input for sequencing was peripheral blood, taken on day 0 of MenACWY control vaccination. These TCRs come from an adult in good health.

The V gene is TRBV5-1, the J gene TRBJ2-2; D remains unclear. V lost 3 bases and J 1 base, leaving 1 base between the germline ends. The germline V gene has CDR1 SGHRS and CDR2 YFSETQ. This CDR3 is 12 amino acids long. CDR3 in DNA: TGCGCCAGCAGCTGGAACACCGGGGAGCTGTTTTTT. Translated: CASSWNTGELFF.

The CDR3: CASSRGGVYNEQFF. CDR3 DNA sequence: TGTGCCAGCAGCCGCGGGGGGGTGTACAATGAGCAGTTCTTC. The gene calls are TRBV7-7 and TRBJ2-1, with 9 bases matching TRBD2. Germline V gene data show CDR1 as SSHAT and CDR2 as FNYEAQ (reference sequence). There are 14 residues in the CDR3. Unmatched junction bases numbered 3, after V lost 5 bases and J lost 4 bases.

This clone appeared a few times. This chain uses TRBV9 with TRBJ1-2; D is perhaps TRBD1 (5 bases). Trimming shortened V by 2 bases and J by 2 bases, and 10 bases separated the two germline ends. The CDR3 has 14 amino acids. Germline V gene sequence: CDR1 SGDLS, CDR2 YYNGEE. Here the CDR3 reads CASSVSGGNYGYTF. The CDR3 DNA sequence: TGTGCCAGCAGCGTTTCCGGGGGGAACTATGGCTACACCTTC.

The CDR3 DNA reads as TGCGCCAGCAGTTCTCGCGACAGCCAAGAGACCCAGTACTTC. Its protein product is CASSSRDSQETQYF. The chain has TRBV5-1 and TRBJ2-5, with D perhaps matching TRBD1 (5 bases). Per germline, CDR1 SGHRS and CDR2 YFSETQ. V shed 5 bases and J shed 1 base, with 12 bases lying between them. This CDR3 spans 14 amino acids.

The count of this clone is one. This sequence joins TRBV3-1 (or the pseudogene TRBV3-2) and TRBJ2-2; 10 bases agree with TRBD1. The length of the CDR3 is 14 residues. V was pared by 4 bases and J by 9 bases, with 5 bases of the junction left unmatched. Germline V gives CDR1 LGHDT, CDR2 YNNKEL (reference sequence). CDR3: CASSLRDRGRELFF. In DNA, the CDR3 is TGTGCCAGCAGCCTCCGGGACAGGGGCAGGGAGCTGTTTTTT.

The chain has TRBV28 and TRBJ2-3; D may be TRBD2 (6 bases). Per germline, CDR1 MDHEN and CDR2 SYDVKM. The ends were cut back, 6 bases at V and 8 bases at J, with 12 bases in the middle. The CDR3 totals 12 residues. CDR3: CASRINGGTQYF. CDR3 nucleotide sequence: TGTGCCAGCAGAATTAACGGGGGTACGCAGTATTTT. Filled out from reference TRBV28 and TRBJ2-3, the complete variable domain reads DVKVTQSSRYLVKRTGEKVFLECVQDMDHENMFWYRQDPGLGLRLIYFSYDVKMKEKGDIPEGYSVSREKKERFSLILESASTNQTSMYLCASRINGGTQYFGPGTRLTVL.

This clone has only a few counts. The V gene is TRBV5-8, the J gene TRBJ2-1; D remains ambiguous. This CDR3 has 13 residues. Trimming stripped 1 base from V and 3 bases from J, with 5 bases between. The germline CDR1 and CDR2 sequences are SGHTS and YDEGEE. The chain's CDR3 is CASSLFNYNEQFF. CDR3 bases: TGTGCCAGCAGCTTGTTCAACTACAATGAGCAGTTCTTC.

The chain combines TRBV6-5 with TRBJ1-1, with D perhaps matching TRBD1 (6 bases). The germline gives CDR1 MNHEY, CDR2 SVGAGI. The length of the CDR3 is 12 residues. V gave up 8 bases and J gave up 4 bases, with 11 bases separating them. The CDR3, as DNA: TGTGCCAGCGGGGGCGTTGGCACTGAAGCTTTCTTT. As protein: CASGGVGTEAFF.

This sequence joins TRBV24-1 and TRBJ2-1; 8 bases map to TRBD2. Germline assignment: CDR1 KGHDR and CDR2 SFDVKD. The length of the CDR3 is 16 residues. V lost 3 bases to trimming and J lost 3 bases; unmatched junction nucleotides: 6. CDR3 nucleotide sequence: TGTGCCACCAGTGATCAACTAGCGGAAGACTACAATGAGCAGTTCTTC. It yields the protein CATSDQLAEDYNEQFF.

The V and J genes are TRBV2 and TRBJ2-3, with a tentative D call TRBD2 (6 bases). Germline CDR1 reads SNHLY; CDR2 reads FYNNEI. V lost 6 bases and J 3 bases, leaving 13 bases between the germline ends. This CDR3 has 14 residues. The CDR3 is CASSRDSLTDTQYF. As DNA, the CDR3 is TGTGCCAGCAGCCGGGACTCCTTGACAGATACGCAGTATTTT.

This CDR3 is CASSLDRDTQYF. CDR3 nucleotides: TGTGCCAGCAGCTTAGATCGTGACACCCAGTACTTC. The chain links TRBV7-8 to TRBJ2-5; no firm D call. Germline loops: CDR1 SGHVS, CDR2 FQNEAQ. The CDR3 has 12 amino acids. Trimming shortened V by 1 base and J by 8 bases, and 8 bases separated the two germline ends.

The gene calls are TRBV13 and TRBJ2-7; 7 nucleotides align to TRBD2. Germline CDR1 reads PRHDT; CDR2 reads FYEKMQ (reference sequence). The trim removed 1 base at V and 7 bases at J, leaving 22 bases unmatched. The CDR3 extends over 19 amino acids. The CDR3 bases are TGTGCCAGCAGCTTAGACCGCCGGGGAGGGACCGATAATTTTCGGGAGCAGTACTTC. Translated: CASSLDRRGGTDNFREQYF.

This rearrangement joins TRBV28 to TRBJ1-1, with 7 bases lining up with TRBD1. Germline values: CDR1 MDHEN, CDR2 SYDVKM. The length of the CDR3 is 14 residues. V shed 7 bases, J shed 4 bases, and the junction held 9 bases outside the gene matches. The DNA for the CDR3 is TGTGCCAGCATTACGAGGGGGCGCGGCACTGAAGCTTTCTTT. Encoded protein: CASITRGRGTEAFF.

This chain connects TRBV7-2 to TRBJ2-7; TRBD2 aligns across 10 bases. The CDR3 is 14 amino acids. Looked up from germline, CDR1 is SGHTA and CDR2 is FQGNSA. J was trimmed by 7 bases and V by 5 bases; bases with no gene match: 8. The CDR3 here is CASSPSGGSGEQYV. The CDR3 DNA is TGTGCCAGCAGCCCTAGCGGGGGCTCAGGAGAGCAGTACGTC.

This clone has more than one count but fewer than ten. The rearrangement links TRBV24-1 to TRBJ2-1; the D gene could be TRBD1 or TRBD2 (5 bases each). The CDR3 length is 12 residues. The V gene lost 5 bases and the J gene lost 9 bases, with 10 bases spanning the gap. Germline-derived CDR1 and CDR2 are KGHDR and SFDVKD. CDR3 sequence: CATSARGGEQFF. CDR3 DNA sequence: TGTGCCACCAGTGCCCGTGGGGGTGAGCAGTTCTTC.

The rearrangement joins TRBV5-1 to TRBJ2-1; 10 bases align to TRBD1. This CDR3 contains 15 residues. CDR1 and CDR2 (germline): SGHRS, YFSETQ. V lost 0 bases, J lost 10 bases, and 7 bases stayed unmatched. As DNA, the CDR3 is TGCGCCAGCAGCTTGGGGACAGGGGGGCGCACGGAGCAGTTCTTC. It yields the protein CASSLGTGGRTEQFF.

The chain couples TRBV24-1 to TRBJ2-3, with 9 positions matching TRBD2. Losses at the gene ends were 1 base for V and 7 bases for J; bases not matched to a gene: 8. The CDR3 extends over 16 amino acids. Germline loops: CDR1 KGHDR, CDR2 SFDVKD. The chain's CDR3 is CATSDFFAGGPNTQYF. CDR3 sequence (DNA): TGTGCCACCAGTGATTTTTTCGCGGGGGGGCCGAATACGCAGTATTTT.

This clone was recorded a few times. Written as DNA, the CDR3 is TGTGCCAGCAGTTACGTTGCGGGGGGGCCGAATGAGCAGTTCTTC. Its protein product is CASSYVAGGPNEQFF. The rearrangement links TRBV6-2 or TRBV6-3 to TRBJ2-1, with 9 bases matching TRBD2. The CDR3 has 15 residues. V lost 2 bases, J lost 7 bases, and 6 bases stayed unmatched. The germline V gene has CDR1 MNHEY and CDR2 SVGEGT.

This chain links TRBV4-1 with TRBJ2-5, with 9 bases matching TRBD2. The CDR3 runs 16 residues. Germline CDR1 MGHRA, CDR2 YSYEKL. V lost 1 base and J lost 2; bases outside the gene matches: 5. The chain's CDR3 is CASSQGAGGGQETQYF. The CDR3 DNA follows: TGCGCCAGCAGCCAAGGAGCGGGGGGCGGACAAGAGACCCAGTACTTC.

The J gene is TRBJ2-3, the V gene TRBV2; D gene unclear. The CDR3 contains 15 residues. Trimming removed 1 base from V and 2 bases from J, with 10 bases in between. From germline, CDR1 is SNHLY and CDR2 FYNNEI. The chain's CDR3 is CASSEVHSSTDTQYF. The CDR3 DNA reads as TGTGCCAGCAGTGAAGTTCACAGTTCCACAGATACGCAGTATTTT.

The rearrangement joins TRBV6-5 to TRBJ2-7, with D perhaps TRBD2 (7 bases). Trimming cost V 5 bases and J 2 bases, with 13 bases left between them. The germline gives CDR1 MNHEY, CDR2 SVGAGI. This CDR3 has 14 amino acids. The DNA of the CDR3 is TGTGCCAGCAGTCAGGGAGGGGGGGCCTACGAGCAGTACTTC. Translated, it gives CASSQGGGAYEQYF.

This clone was detected only a few times. This chain links TRBV20-1 with TRBJ1-1; D is perhaps TRBD1 (5 bases). CDR3 length: 11 residues. Germline lookup yields CDR1 DFQATT and CDR2 SNEGSKA (reference sequence). The CDR3 here is CRGGVGTEAFF. The CDR3, as DNA: TGCCGCGGAGGGGTGGGCACTGAAGCTTTCTTT.

The rearrangement links TRBV7-3 to TRBJ1-1, with D possibly TRBD1 on 5 matching bases. Per the germline V gene, CDR1 is SGHTA and CDR2 is FQGTGA. The CDR3 totals 14 residues. Trimming stripped 3 bases from V and 6 bases from J, with 14 bases between. CDR3 loop: CASSFLGQVSEAFF. The CDR3 DNA reads TGTGCCAGCAGCTTTCTGGGGCAGGTTTCTGAAGCTTTCTTT.

This rearrangement joins TRBV5-1 to TRBJ1-2; D unresolved. Per germline, CDR1 SGHRS and CDR2 YFSETQ. With 5 bases removed from V and 5 bases from J, the gap between germline ends came to 16 bases. This CDR3 comprises 14 residues. The chain's CDR3 is CASRNEGTWYGYTF. The CDR3 DNA is TGCGCCAGCAGAAACGAGGGAACTTGGTATGGCTACACCTTC.

The rearrangement links TRBV27 to TRBJ1-6, with D unresolved. This CDR3 spans 14 amino acids. Germline lookup yields CDR1 MNHEY and CDR2 SMNVEV (reference sequence). Between the trimmed V and J ends, which lost 5 bases and 5 bases, there was a span of 10 bases. CDR3 region: CASSQTIHNSPLHF. The CDR3 DNA reads TGTGCCAGCAGTCAAACTATCCATAATTCACCCCTCCACTTT.

The chain combines TRBV5-1 with TRBJ1-2; maybe TRBD1 (5 bases). Trimming stripped 5 bases from V and 2 bases from J, with 13 bases between. This CDR3 is 14 amino acids long. Germline V CDR1 and CDR2: SGHRS, YFSETQ. Written as DNA, the CDR3 is TGCGCCAGCAGTCCTCAGGGACGGAACTATGGCTACACCTTC. This codes for CASSPQGRNYGYTF.

This clone has only a few counts. This sequence joins TRBV7-9 and TRBJ2-5; D ambiguous. Per germline, CDR1 SEHNR and CDR2 FQNEAQ (reference sequence). V lost 1 base to trimming and J lost 10 bases, with 13 bases between them. The CDR3 spans 13 residues. The CDR3: CASSLDLSSGQYF. The CDR3 DNA is TGTGCCAGCAGCTTAGACCTAAGCTCTGGCCAGTACTTC.